A selection of T cell receptor beta chains follows, all from one sample in a study of blood T cell repertoires in COVID-19. Produced via immunoSEQ multiplex PCR; TCRdb's table is partial and in-frame only. This sample carries over 110,000 clones, more than 75% of them seen once, and the ten largest clones take 10% to 12%. Sequencing was done on a sample of PBMCs or T cells enriched from blood (not recorded which). The source of these receptors is a man in his fifties or sixties who had recovered from COVID-19. Each CDR3 is given with its conserved first and last residue. D genes are given only for firm matches. Rows give clone size only sometimes, using once, few, many, or a class for an expanded clone.

J gene,D gene,clone size,V gene,CDR3 DNA,CDR3 protein
TRBJ1-4,TRBD1,-,TRBV11-2,TGTGCCAGCAGCCCAAAGACAGGGGTCGGTGAAAAACTGTTTTTT,CASSPKTGVGEKLFF
TRBJ1-1,-,-,TRBV5-1,TGCGCCAGCAGCTTGGTACAAAGGAACACTGAAGCTTTCTTT,CASSLVQRNTEAFF
TRBJ1-3,-,-,TRBV5-1,TGCGCCAGCAGCTTGAATCGAGCTGGAAACACCATATATTTT,CASSLNRAGNTIYF
TRBJ2-7,-,-,TRBV11-2,TGTGCCAGCAGCTTAGAGACAGACTACGAGCAGTACTTC,CASSLETDYEQYF
TRBJ2-7,TRBD1,-,TRBV27,TGTGCCAGCAGTTACACCGTCAGGGGGCAGGGGGAGCAGTACTTC,CASSYTVRGQGEQYF
TRBJ1-2,TRBD1,-,TRBV7-2,TGTGCCAGCAGCTCACTGGACAGGGCCGGCTACACCTTC,CASSSLDRAGYTF
TRBJ2-7,-,once,TRBV5-4,TGTGCCAGCGAGGCTCCCGGGGGCTACGAGCAGTACTTC,CASEAPGGYEQYF
TRBJ2-3,-,-,TRBV9,TGTGCCAGCAGCCCCCGAGGCGCGGGCCCTCCCGGGACGCAGTATTTT,CASSPRGAGPPGTQYF
TRBJ2-1,-,-,TRBV6-1,TGTGCCAGCAGTGATATTACCGGGAAAGAGCAGTTCTTC,CASSDITGKEQFF
TRBJ2-2,-,-,TRBV9,TGTGCCAGCAGCGTAGCGGCGGGGTGGGACACCGGGGAGCTGTTTTTT,CASSVAAGWDTGELFF
TRBJ1-5,TRBD1,few,TRBV19,TGTGCCAGCGACAGGGGAAAATATCAGCCCCAGCATTTT,CASDRGKYQPQHF
TRBJ2-5,TRBD1,-,TRBV19,TGTGCCAGTACCACGACAGGGGGGGGAGAGACCCAGTACTTC,CASTTTGGGETQYF
TRBJ1-2,-,-,TRBV3-1/TRBV3-2,TGTGCCAGCAGCCAAGCTGGGGGCGCGGCTGGCTACACCTTC,CASSQAGGAAGYTF
TRBJ2-7,-,-,TRBV28,TGTGCCAGCAGTTTTGTAGGGGCGTCCTACGAGCAGTACTTC,CASSFVGASYEQYF
TRBJ1-5,TRBD1,-,TRBV12-3/TRBV12-4,TGTGCCAGCAGCAAGGGGGCGGAACAGCCCCAGCATTTT,CASSKGAEQPQHF
TRBJ2-1,-,-,TRBV10-3,TGTGCCATCAGTGAGGTGGCCCGGGACTTATGGTACAATGAGCAGTTCTTC,CAISEVARDLWYNEQFF
TRBJ2-7,TRBD2,-,TRBV5-8,TGTGCCAGCAGCGTGGTGTGGGAGGGCAACCGCGAGCAGTACTTC,CASSVVWEGNREQYF
TRBJ2-1,-,-,TRBV18,TGTGCCAGCTCACCGGCCGGGAACGGCAATGAGCAGTTCTTC,CASSPAGNGNEQFF
TRBJ2-5,TRBD2,-,TRBV11-2,TGTGCCAGCAGCCAGAGGACTAGCGCCCAAGAGACCCAGTACTTC,CASSQRTSAQETQYF
TRBJ1-2,TRBD1,few,TRBV18,TGTGCCAGCTCACCCGACAGGGGGCCCGGCTACACCTTC,CASSPDRGPGYTF
TRBJ2-1,-,-,TRBV11-3,TGTGCCAGCAGCTTAGGTTTCGGCAATGAGCAGTTCTTC,CASSLGFGNEQFF
TRBJ1-5,-,-,TRBV12-3/TRBV12-4,TGTGCCAGCAGGCGGGGGGGTCTGTCTCCCCAGCATTTT,CASRRGGLSPQHF